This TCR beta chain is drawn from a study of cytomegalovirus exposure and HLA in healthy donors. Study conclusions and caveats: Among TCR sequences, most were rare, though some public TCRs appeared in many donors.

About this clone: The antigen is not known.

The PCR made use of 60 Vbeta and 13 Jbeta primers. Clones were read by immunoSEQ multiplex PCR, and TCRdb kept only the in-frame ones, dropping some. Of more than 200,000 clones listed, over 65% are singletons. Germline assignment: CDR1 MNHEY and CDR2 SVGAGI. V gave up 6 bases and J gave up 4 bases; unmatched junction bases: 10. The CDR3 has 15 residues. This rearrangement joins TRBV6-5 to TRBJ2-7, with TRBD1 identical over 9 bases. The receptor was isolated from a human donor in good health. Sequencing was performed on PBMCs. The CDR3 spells CASRPGQGFRYEQYF. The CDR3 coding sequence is TGTGCCAGCAGGCCAGGACAGGGGTTTAGATACGAGCAGTACTTC.